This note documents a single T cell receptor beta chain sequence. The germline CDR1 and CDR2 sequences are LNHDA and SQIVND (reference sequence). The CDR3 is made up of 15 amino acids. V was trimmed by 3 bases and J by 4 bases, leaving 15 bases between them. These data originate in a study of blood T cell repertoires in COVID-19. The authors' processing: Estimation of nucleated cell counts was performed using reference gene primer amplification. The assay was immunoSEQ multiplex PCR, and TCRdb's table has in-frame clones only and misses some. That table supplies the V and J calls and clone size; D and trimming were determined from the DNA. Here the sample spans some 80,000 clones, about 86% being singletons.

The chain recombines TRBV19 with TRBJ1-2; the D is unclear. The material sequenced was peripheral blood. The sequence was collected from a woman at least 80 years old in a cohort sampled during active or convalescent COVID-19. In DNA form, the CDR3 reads TGTGCCAGTAGTATTTCGCAGGCGGGAAGCTATGGCTACACCTTC. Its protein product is CASSISQAGSYGYTF.